This T cell receptor beta chain was recovered during a study of T cells after yellow fever vaccination. Study-wide results and limits: A limited proportion of clonotypes was detected within both the CD4 and CD8 compartments. It was a weaker secondary response, yet one that peaked faster, at day 5 versus 15.

The ends were cut back, 0 bases at V and 0 bases at J, with 5 bases in the middle. From germline, CDR1 is MGHRA and CDR2 YSYEKL. CDR3 length: 14 residues. 5'RACE template switching added a universal primer site and UMIs to TCR cDNA. TCRdb ran MiXCR on the 5' RACE reads and lists one entry per CDR3 protein. Of 300,000 to 400,000 distinct CDR3 sequences listed, around a tenth were seen once; the top ten hold about 3.5%. This clonotype was seen a few times. Its specificity is not known. The V gene is TRBV4-1, the J gene TRBJ1-1; no clear D. The sequence was collected from a man aged 18 to 29 who received the YFV17D yellow fever vaccine. The sample in question was CD4+ T cells sorted from PBMCs, obtained 45 days after the yellow fever booster vaccination. The CDR3 region has the DNA TGCGCCAGCAGCCAAGAAGGAATGAACACTGAAGCTTTCTTT. Its translation is CASSQEGMNTEAFF.